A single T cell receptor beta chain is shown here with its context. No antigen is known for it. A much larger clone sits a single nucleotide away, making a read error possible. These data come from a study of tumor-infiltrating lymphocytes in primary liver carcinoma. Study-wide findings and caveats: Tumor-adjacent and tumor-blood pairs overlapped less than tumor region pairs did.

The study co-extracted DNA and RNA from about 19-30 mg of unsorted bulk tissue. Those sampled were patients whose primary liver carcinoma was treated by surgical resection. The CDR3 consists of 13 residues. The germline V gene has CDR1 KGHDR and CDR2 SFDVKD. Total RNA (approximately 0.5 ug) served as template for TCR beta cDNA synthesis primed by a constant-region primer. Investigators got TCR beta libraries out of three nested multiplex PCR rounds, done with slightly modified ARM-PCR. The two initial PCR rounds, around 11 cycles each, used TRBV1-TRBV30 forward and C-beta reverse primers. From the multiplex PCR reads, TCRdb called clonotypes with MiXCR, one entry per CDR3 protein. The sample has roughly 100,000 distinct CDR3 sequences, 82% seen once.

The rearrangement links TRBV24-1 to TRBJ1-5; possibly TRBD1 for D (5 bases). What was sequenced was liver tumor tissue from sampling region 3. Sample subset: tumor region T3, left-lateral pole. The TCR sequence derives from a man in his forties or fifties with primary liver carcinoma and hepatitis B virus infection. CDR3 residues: CVTSPPGGQPQHF. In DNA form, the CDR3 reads TGTGTCACCAGTCCCCCTGGGGGGCAGCCCCAGCATTTT.